A single sample gave rise to the 20 T cell receptor beta chains below, sequenced in a study of blood T cells in healthy people across ages. Primed by a sample-barcoded 5' primer and a J-beta primer mix, a second PCR proceeded for about 6 to 11 cycles. TCRdb used MiXCR to reprocess the 5' RACE reads, holding one entry per CDR3 protein. The sample lists 950,000 to 1,200,000 distinct CDR3 sequences, around two fifths seen once, with around 13% in the top ten. The specimen sequenced was blood. These receptor sequences come from a man aged 18 to 30 in good health.

This clonotype has more than one count but fewer than ten. V gene TRBV5-6 combines with J gene TRBJ1-1, with no clear D. V was trimmed by 4 bases and J by 10 bases, leaving 17 bases between them. The CDR3 is 13 residues long. The germline gives CDR1 SGHDT, CDR2 YYEEEE. CDR3 loop: CASSPLDGLGAFF. DNA of the CDR3: TGTGCCAGCAGCCCTTTGGACGGCCTGGGAGCTTTCTTT.

The chain uses TRBV7-2 and TRBJ1-1; TRBD1 matches at 7 bases. J gave up 7 bases and V 1 base, and 6 bases lay outside the gene matches. CDR1 and CDR2 (germline): SGHTA, FQGNSA. The CDR3 is 14 residues long. CDR3 coding DNA: TGTGCCAGCAGCTTAGACGGACAGGCGATTGAAGCTTTCTTT. Translated, it gives CASSLDGQAIEAFF.

For this clonotype: A junction end diverges from the germline sequence, so it may reflect a read error. The chain uses TRBV28 and TRBJ1-4, with D possibly being TRBD1 (6 bases). Germline CDR1 MDHEN, CDR2 SYDVKM. This CDR3 has 12 residues. The CDR3 loop is CTSSNQGLGLFF. The CDR3 region has the DNA TGTACCAGCAGTAATCAGGGGCTTGGACTGTTTTTT.

This clonotype was seen a handful of times. The chain employs TRBV9 and TRBJ2-6; D might be TRBD2 (5 bases). V gave up 7 bases and J gave up 2 bases, with 10 bases separating them. The V gene's germline CDR1 is SGDLS and CDR2 YYNGEE. This CDR3 region has 14 residues. As DNA, the CDR3 is TGTGCCAGCGGAGAGGGAGCTGGGGCCAACGTCCTGACTTTC. Its protein is CASGEGAGANVLTF.

J is TRBJ1-4 and V is TRBV20-1, with D perhaps matching TRBD1 (5 bases). The CDR3 has 14 residues. Per germline, CDR1 DFQATT and CDR2 SNEGSKA (reference sequence). V shed 0 bases and J shed 7 bases, with 12 bases lying between them. Here the CDR3 DNA reads TGCAGTGCTAGAGATGCCAAGAGGGGTGAAAAACTGTTTTTT. As protein: CSARDAKRGEKLFF.

There are a few counts of this clonotype. The chain links TRBV6-6 to TRBJ1-6, with D unresolved. This CDR3 is built from 11 residues. The germline V gene encodes CDR1 MNHNY and CDR2 SVGAGI (reference sequence). Between the trimmed V and J ends, which lost 7 bases and 9 bases, there was a span of 7 bases. The CDR3 bases are TGTGCCAGCACCGGTGGTTCACCCCTCCACTTT. Amino acid sequence: CASTGGSPLHF.

Concerning this clonotype: The junction departs from germline at one end; a sequencing error may be responsible. The chain is built from TRBV27 and TRBJ2-1, with 12 bases aligning to TRBD2. Germline V gene data show CDR1 as MNHEY and CDR2 as SMNVEV (reference sequence). CDR3 length: 18 amino acids. CDR3 sequence (DNA): TGTGCCAGCAGTTTCTCCCCACTAGCGGGGGGTACCTACAATGGGCAGTTCTTC. This gives the protein CASSFSPLAGGTYNGQFF.

The J gene is TRBJ2-3, the V gene TRBV2; 7 bases are shared with TRBD1. V lost 4 bases to trimming and J lost 2 bases; unmatched junction nucleotides: 9. The CDR3 is 16 residues long. From germline, CDR1 is SNHLY and CDR2 FYNNEI. CDR3 loop: CASSGDRVGPTDTQYF. DNA of the CDR3: TGTGCCAGCAGTGGAGACAGGGTGGGTCCCACAGATACGCAGTATTTT.

V usage is TRBV7-8 and J usage is TRBJ1-2; D remains ambiguous. This CDR3 contains 15 residues. The germline CDR1 and CDR2 sequences are SGHVS and FQNEAQ. Trimming shortened V by 1 base and J by 0 bases, and 9 bases separated the two germline ends. The DNA of the CDR3 is TGTGCCAGCAGCTTAGTTGCACACTCTAACTATGGCTACACCTTC. Amino acid sequence: CASSLVAHSNYGYTF.

The chain links TRBV7-2 to TRBJ2-1; a possible D gene is TRBD1 (5 bases). The CDR3 has 15 amino acids. From germline, CDR1 is SGHTA and CDR2 FQGNSA. V was clipped by 1 base and J by 7 bases, with 14 bases between them. The CDR3 loop reads CASSLVGQGRNEQFF. The CDR3 region has the DNA TGTGCCAGCAGCTTAGTGGGCCAGGGAAGGAATGAGCAGTTCTTC.

The rearrangement joins TRBV15 to TRBJ1-1; possible D gene TRBD1, 5 bases. This CDR3 has 14 amino acids. The germline V gene encodes CDR1 LNHNV and CDR2 YYDKDF (reference sequence). Trimming left V 3 bases short and J 3 bases short, with 11 bases between. The CDR3 reads CATSRDTGDTEAFF. The CDR3 DNA is TGTGCCACCAGCAGGGACACGGGGGACACTGAAGCTTTCTTT.

In this sample, this clonotype turned up a few times. This chain links TRBV20-1 with TRBJ1-4; D is undetermined. V lost 4 bases and J lost 10, with 19 bases in between. The length of the CDR3 is 14 residues. Germline CDR1 and CDR2: DFQATT and SNEGSKA (reference sequence). DNA of the CDR3: TGCAGTGCTACAGATATGTGGCTCGACGGAAAACTGTTTTTT. Its translation is CSATDMWLDGKLFF.

There are a few counts of this clonotype. This chain connects TRBV20-1 to TRBJ2-7; TRBD1 is a possible D gene (6 bases). Germline-derived CDR1 and CDR2 are DFQATT and SNEGSKA (reference sequence). Deletions cut 0 bases from V and 3 bases from J, with 12 bases between. The CDR3 consists of 14 residues. The CDR3 sequence: CSARDQGQYYEQYF. Written as DNA, the CDR3 is TGCAGTGCTAGAGATCAAGGACAGTACTACGAGCAGTACTTC.

J is TRBJ1-1 and V is TRBV29-1; TRBD1 is a possible D gene (6 bases). V lost 5 bases, J lost 11 bases, and 15 bases lay in between. The CDR3 spans 11 residues. Germline V gives CDR1 SQVTM, CDR2 ANQGSEA. CDR3: CSVKEGGSAFF. CDR3 coding DNA: TGCAGCGTTAAGGAAGGGGGGAGCGCTTTCTTT.

The chain combines TRBV20-1 with TRBJ1-5, with D maybe TRBD1 (5 bases). CDR3 length: 13 residues. Germline V gene sequence: CDR1 DFQATT, CDR2 SNEGSKA (reference sequence). Trimming removed 1 base from V and 11 bases from J, with 15 bases in between. CDR3 in amino acids: CSARGGGPTAQHF. CDR3 in DNA: TGCAGTGCTAGAGGCGGCGGCCCGACAGCCCAGCATTTT.

Comments on this clonotype: Compared with germline, one end of the junction differs, possibly owing to a read error. The genes are TRBV27 and TRBJ2-5; D gene unclear. The CDR3 has 11 amino acids. Per germline, CDR1 MNHEY and CDR2 SMNVEV (reference sequence). The CDR3 sequence is CANSNQETQYF. CDR3 coding DNA: TGTGCCAACAGTAACCAAGAGACCCAGTACTTC.

This clonotype was picked up a small number of times. This rearrangement joins TRBV2 to TRBJ2-1; TRBD1 agrees at 8 bases. The length of the CDR3 is 16 residues. V trimming: 8 bases; J trimming: 4 bases; junction bases outside the gene matches: 13. CDR1 and CDR2 (germline): SNHLY, FYNNEI. Here the CDR3 reads CASFLPRQGSYNEQFF. The CDR3 nucleotides are TGTGCCAGCTTTCTTCCGAGACAGGGGTCTTACAATGAGCAGTTCTTC.

This clonotype appeared a few times. The V and J genes are TRBV29-1 and TRBJ1-2; 7 bases are shared with TRBD1. J gave up 2 bases and V 0 bases, and 6 bases lay outside the gene matches. Looked up from germline, CDR1 is SQVTM and CDR2 is ANQGSEA. There are 15 residues in the CDR3. The CDR3 region has the DNA TGCAGCGTTGAAGACTTCCGGGACAGAAACTATGGCTACACCTTC. It codes for CSVEDFRDRNYGYTF.

The V call is TRBV11-2, the J call TRBJ2-2; tentative D call: TRBD1 (6 bases). Deletions cut 6 bases from V and 1 base from J, with 15 bases between. CDR1 and CDR2 (germline): SGHAT, FQNNGV. The CDR3 loop spans 16 amino acids. CDR3 residues: CASSITTGLNTGELFF. The CDR3, as DNA: TGTGCCAGCAGTATAACCACAGGGTTGAACACCGGGGAGCTGTTTTTT. The whole variable domain, remainder taken from reference TRBV11-2 and TRBJ2-2, is EAGVAQSPRYKIIEKRQSVAFWCNPISGHATLYWYQQILGQGPKLLIQFQNNGVVDDSQLPKDRFSAERLKGVDSTLKIQPAKLEDSAVYLCASSITTGLNTGELFFGEGSRLTVL.

This clonotype was seen once. V and J are TRBV29-1 and TRBJ1-1; no definite D call. This CDR3 is built from 12 residues. Trimming shortened V by 6 bases and J by 6 bases, and 14 bases separated the two germline ends. CDR1 and CDR2 (germline): SQVTM, ANQGSEA. CDR3 in DNA: TGCAGCGTGCGGGGAGGGTTCCCTGAAGCTTTCTTT. As protein: CSVRGGFPEAFF.